These T cell receptor beta chains were read from a single sample in a study of tissue T cells after allogeneic stem cell transplantation. Using immunoSEQ multiplex PCR, the repertoire was profiled, and TCRdb retains in-frame clones only, with some absent. Altogether roughly 6,000 clones are present, under 75% being singletons, with the ten largest covering 13% to 15%. The sequenced sample was duodenum tissue, obtained at autopsy. The receptors originated from a woman aged 18-49 years with breast cancer. Each CDR3 is given with its conserved first and last residue. A D gene is named only where the DNA matches it firmly. The size field is filled for only some rows; it gives once, few, many or a size class.

V gene,J gene,clone size,D gene,CDR3 DNA,CDR3 protein
TRBV7-8,TRBJ2-2,-,-,TGTGCCAGCAGCTTAGCCCCACAGGGTCCGGCCGGGGAGCTGTTTTTT,CASSLAPQGPAGELFF
TRBV7-2,TRBJ2-7,-,-,TGTGCCAGCAGCCTGAGCGGAAATGCCTACGAGCAGTACTTC,CASSLSGNAYEQYF
TRBV19,TRBJ1-1,-,TRBD1,TGTGCCAGTAGTTGGCAGGGGGGACGGAACACTGAAGCTTTCTTT,CASSWQGGRNTEAFF
TRBV11-2,TRBJ2-3,-,TRBD2,TGTGCCAGCAGCCCGAAGAGGCTAGCGGGGGTTTCAGATACGCAGTATTTT,CASSPKRLAGVSDTQYF
TRBV23-1,TRBJ2-5,medium-sized,TRBD1,TGCGCCAGCAGTCCTCGGGACAGAGAACCCCAAGAGACCCAGTACTTC,CASSPRDREPQETQYF
TRBV24-1,TRBJ1-5,few,TRBD1,TGTGCCACCACACCGGGACAGGGAAGACGGGAGGGTCAGCCCCAGCATTTT,CATTPGQGRREGQPQHF
TRBV7-9,TRBJ2-5,once,-,TGTGCCAGCAGCTTAGGCCGCAGAGGAGGCTCCCCGAAGACCCAGTACTTC,CASSLGRRGGSPKTQYF
TRBV4-3,TRBJ2-4,-,-,TGCGCCAGCAGCCAAAAATGGAACAGGGATGGAAACATTCAGTACTTC,CASSQKWNRDGNIQYF
TRBV13,TRBJ2-1,-,-,TGTGCCAGCAGCTTAATAATTGCCTCCTACAATGAGCAGTTCTTC,CASSLIIASYNEQFF
TRBV19,TRBJ2-6,-,-,TGTGCCAGTAGTGCAGAGGGACCTGGGGCCAACGTCCTGACTTTC,CASSAEGPGANVLTF
TRBV6-2/TRBV6-3,TRBJ2-7,-,-,TGTGCCAGCAGTTACGTTTCGGGAAACTACGAGCAGTACTTC,CASSYVSGNYEQYF
TRBV5-1,TRBJ2-3,-,TRBD2,TGCGCCAGCAGCGGCGGGGGTAGCACAGATACGCAGTATTTT,CASSGGGSTDTQYF
TRBV19,TRBJ1-1,-,-,TGTGCCAGTAGCCCCTACATGAACACTGAAGCTTTCTTT,CASSPYMNTEAFF
TRBV30,TRBJ1-6,once,TRBD1,TGTGCCTGGAGCGAAGACAGGGATTATAATTCACCCCTCCACTTT,CAWSEDRDYNSPLHF
TRBV5-1,TRBJ2-1,few,-,TGCGCCAGCAGCTTGGAGGTGCGAAGCTCCTACAATGAGCAGTTCTTC,CASSLEVRSSYNEQFF
TRBV7-8,TRBJ2-7,-,TRBD1,TGTGCCAGCAGCCTTGACAGGGGCCACGAGCAGTACTTC,CASSLDRGHEQYF
TRBV18,TRBJ2-1,-,-,TGTGCCAGCTCACCACTCCTAGCTTTGTACAATGAGCAGTTCTTC,CASSPLLALYNEQFF
TRBV5-1,TRBJ1-1,-,-,TGCGCCAGCAGTTCCGACAGTGACACTGAAGCTTTCTTT,CASSSDSDTEAFF
TRBV7-9,TRBJ1-1,-,-,TGTGCCAGCAGCTTAGCGCAGGGGACCAACACTGAAGCTTTCTTT,CASSLAQGTNTEAFF
TRBV15,TRBJ2-3,medium-sized,-,TGTGCCACCAGCAGAGCCCGCGGCACAGATACGCAGTATTTT,CATSRARGTDTQYF
TRBV2,TRBJ2-7,-,TRBD2,TGTGCCAGCATGGAAGGGACTAGCGGACCCTACGAGCAGTACTTC,CASMEGTSGPYEQYF
TRBV5-5,TRBJ1-1,-,-,TGTGCCAGCAGCTTGCCGTCAGCCAACACTGAAGCTTTCTTT,CASSLPSANTEAFF
TRBV6-2/TRBV6-3,TRBJ2-2,-,-,TGTGCCAGCAGTCAAGGATGGGCGGCCGGGGAGCTGTTTTTT,CASSQGWAAGELFF
TRBV6-2/TRBV6-3,TRBJ2-7,medium-sized,-,TGTGCCAGCAGTTACGCGGGGTCGGGCTACGAGCAGTACTTC,CASSYAGSGYEQYF
TRBV19,TRBJ2-3,once,-,TGTGCCAGTAGTATAGTCCAGGGATTGGCAGATACGCAGTATTTT,CASSIVQGLADTQYF
TRBV7-2,TRBJ2-1,-,-,TGTGCCAGCAGCTCCTACTACCGAGAGCAGTTCTTC,CASSSYYREQFF
TRBV7-8,TRBJ2-7,-,-,TGTGCCAGCAGCTTAGTTAAGGGGGGCTCCTACGAGCAGTACTTC,CASSLVKGGSYEQYF